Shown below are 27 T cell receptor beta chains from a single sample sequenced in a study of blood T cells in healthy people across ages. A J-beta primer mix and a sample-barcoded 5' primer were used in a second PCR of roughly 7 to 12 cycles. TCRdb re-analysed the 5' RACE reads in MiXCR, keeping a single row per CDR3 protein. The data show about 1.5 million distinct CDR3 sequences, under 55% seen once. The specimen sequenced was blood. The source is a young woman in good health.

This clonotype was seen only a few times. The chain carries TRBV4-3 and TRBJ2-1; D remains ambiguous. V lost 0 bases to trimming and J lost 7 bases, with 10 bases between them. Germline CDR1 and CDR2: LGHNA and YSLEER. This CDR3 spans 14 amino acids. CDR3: CASSQDSWVNEQFF. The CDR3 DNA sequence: TGCGCCAGCAGCCAAGATTCTTGGGTTAATGAGCAGTTCTTC.

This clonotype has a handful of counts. This CDR3 is CASSQLIPEAFF. The CDR3 nucleotides are TGTGCCAGCAGCCAGTTAATCCCCGAAGCTTTCTTT. The V call is TRBV3-1, the J call TRBJ1-1; D not resolved. Germline CDR1 LGHDT, CDR2 YNNKEL (reference sequence). Trimming took off 3 bases at V and 8 bases at J, with 10 bases between the two ends. The CDR3 contains 12 residues. The whole variable domain, remainder taken from reference TRBV3-1 and TRBJ1-1, is DTAVSQTPKYLVTQMGNDKSIKCEQNLGHDTMYWYKQDSKKFLKIMFSYNNKELIINETVPNRFSPKSPDKAHLNLHINSLELGDSAVYFCASSQLIPEAFFGQGTRLTVV.

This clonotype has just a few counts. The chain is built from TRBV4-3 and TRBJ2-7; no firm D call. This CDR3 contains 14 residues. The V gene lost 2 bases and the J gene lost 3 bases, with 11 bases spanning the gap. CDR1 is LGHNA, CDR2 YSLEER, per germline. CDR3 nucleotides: TGCGCCAGCAGCCAAACTTTTCGGAGCTACGAGCAGTACTTC. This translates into CASSQTFRSYEQYF.

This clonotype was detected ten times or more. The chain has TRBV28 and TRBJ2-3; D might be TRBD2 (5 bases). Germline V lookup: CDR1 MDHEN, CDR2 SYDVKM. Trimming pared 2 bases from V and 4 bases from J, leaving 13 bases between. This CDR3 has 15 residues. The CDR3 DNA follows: TGTGCCAGCAGTTTAGGAGCTAGCTGGGCAGATACGCAGTATTTT. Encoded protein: CASSLGASWADTQYF.

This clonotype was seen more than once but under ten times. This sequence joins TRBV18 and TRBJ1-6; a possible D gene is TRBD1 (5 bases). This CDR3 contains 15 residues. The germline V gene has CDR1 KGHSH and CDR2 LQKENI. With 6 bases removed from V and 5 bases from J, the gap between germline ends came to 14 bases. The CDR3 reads CASSKDSINNSPLHF. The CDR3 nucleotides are TGTGCCAGCTCTAAAGACAGCATTAATAATTCACCCCTCCACTTT.

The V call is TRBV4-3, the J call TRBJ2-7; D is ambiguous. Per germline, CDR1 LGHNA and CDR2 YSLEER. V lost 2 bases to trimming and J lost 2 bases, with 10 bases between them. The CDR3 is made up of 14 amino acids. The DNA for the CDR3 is TGCGCCAGCAGCCAACAGCGTCTGGCCTACGAGCAGTACTTC. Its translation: CASSQQRLAYEQYF.

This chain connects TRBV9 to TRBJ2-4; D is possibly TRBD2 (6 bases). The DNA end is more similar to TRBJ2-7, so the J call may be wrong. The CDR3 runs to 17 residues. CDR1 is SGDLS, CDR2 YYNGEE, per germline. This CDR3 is CASSARLLADNSYEQYF. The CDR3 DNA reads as TGTGCCAGCAGCGCCCGCCTGTTAGCGGATAACTCCTACGAGCAGTACTTC.

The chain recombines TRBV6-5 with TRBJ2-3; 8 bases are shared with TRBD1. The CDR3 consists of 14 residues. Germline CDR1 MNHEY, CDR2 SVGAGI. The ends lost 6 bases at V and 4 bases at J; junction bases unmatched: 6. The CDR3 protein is CASSDRGGADTQYF. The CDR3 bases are TGTGCCAGCAGCGACAGGGGCGGCGCAGATACGCAGTATTTT.

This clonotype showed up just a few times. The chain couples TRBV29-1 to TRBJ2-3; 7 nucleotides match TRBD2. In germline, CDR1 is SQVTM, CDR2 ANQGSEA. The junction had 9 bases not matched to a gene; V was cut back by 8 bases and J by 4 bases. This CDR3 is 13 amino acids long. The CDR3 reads CSMYGGNADTQYF. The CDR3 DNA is TGCAGCATGTACGGGGGGAACGCAGATACGCAGTATTTT.

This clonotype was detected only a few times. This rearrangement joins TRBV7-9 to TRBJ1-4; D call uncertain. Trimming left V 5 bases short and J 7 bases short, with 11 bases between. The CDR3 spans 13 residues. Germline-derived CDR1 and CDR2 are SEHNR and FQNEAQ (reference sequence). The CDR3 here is CASSHGRGEKLFF. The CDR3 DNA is TGTGCCAGCAGCCACGGACGGGGTGAAAAACTGTTTTTT.

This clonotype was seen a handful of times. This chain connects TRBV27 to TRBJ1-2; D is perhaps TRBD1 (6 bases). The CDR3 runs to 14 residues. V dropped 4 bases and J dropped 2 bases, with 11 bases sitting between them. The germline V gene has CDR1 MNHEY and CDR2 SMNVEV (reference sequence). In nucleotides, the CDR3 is TGTGCCAGCAGTTATACAGGGCTCAACTATGGCTACACCTTC. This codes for CASSYTGLNYGYTF.

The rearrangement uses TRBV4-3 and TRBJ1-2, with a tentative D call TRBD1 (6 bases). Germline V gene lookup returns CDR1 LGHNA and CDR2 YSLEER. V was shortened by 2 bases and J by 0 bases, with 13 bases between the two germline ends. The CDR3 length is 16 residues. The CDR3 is CASSQLPGGPNYGYTF. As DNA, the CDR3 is TGCGCCAGCAGCCAACTCCCCGGGGGGCCTAACTATGGCTACACCTTC.

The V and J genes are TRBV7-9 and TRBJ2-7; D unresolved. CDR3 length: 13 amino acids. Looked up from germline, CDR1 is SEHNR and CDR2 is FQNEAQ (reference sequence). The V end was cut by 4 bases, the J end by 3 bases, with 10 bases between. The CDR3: CASSSPHDYEQYF. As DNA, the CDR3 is TGTGCCAGCAGCTCCCCCCACGACTACGAGCAGTACTTC.

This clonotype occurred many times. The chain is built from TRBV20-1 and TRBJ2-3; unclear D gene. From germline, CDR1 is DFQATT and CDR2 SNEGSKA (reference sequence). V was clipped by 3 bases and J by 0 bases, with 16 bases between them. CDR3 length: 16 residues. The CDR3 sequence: CSASYRFVTSTDTQYF. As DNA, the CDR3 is TGCAGTGCTAGCTACAGATTCGTAACTAGCACAGATACGCAGTATTTT.

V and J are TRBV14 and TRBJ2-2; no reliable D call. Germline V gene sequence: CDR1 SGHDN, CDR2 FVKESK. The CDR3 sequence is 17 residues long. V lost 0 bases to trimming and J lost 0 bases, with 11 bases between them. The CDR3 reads CASSQDNHRTNTGELFF. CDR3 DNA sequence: TGTGCCAGCAGCCAAGATAATCACAGAACGAACACCGGGGAGCTGTTTTTT.

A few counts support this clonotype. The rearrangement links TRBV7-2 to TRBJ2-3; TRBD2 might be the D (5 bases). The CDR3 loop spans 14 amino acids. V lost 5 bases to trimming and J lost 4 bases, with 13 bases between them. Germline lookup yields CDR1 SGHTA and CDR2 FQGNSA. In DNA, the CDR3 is TGTGCCAGCAGCCCGCAGACTAACCCAGATACGCAGTATTTT. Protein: CASSPQTNPDTQYF.

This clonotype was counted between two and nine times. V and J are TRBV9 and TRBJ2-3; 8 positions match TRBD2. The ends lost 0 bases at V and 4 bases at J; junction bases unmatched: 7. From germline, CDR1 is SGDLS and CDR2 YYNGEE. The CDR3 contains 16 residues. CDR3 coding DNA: TGTGCCAGCAGCGTAGTGGCGGGAGGCTTTTCAGATACGCAGTATTTT. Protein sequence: CASSVVAGGFSDTQYF.

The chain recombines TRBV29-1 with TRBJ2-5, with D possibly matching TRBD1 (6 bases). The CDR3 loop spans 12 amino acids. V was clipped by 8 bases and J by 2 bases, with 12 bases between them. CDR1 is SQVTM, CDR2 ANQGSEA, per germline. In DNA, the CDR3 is TGCAGCCTCGGGACACCTCAAGAGACCCAGTACTTC. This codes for CSLGTPQETQYF.

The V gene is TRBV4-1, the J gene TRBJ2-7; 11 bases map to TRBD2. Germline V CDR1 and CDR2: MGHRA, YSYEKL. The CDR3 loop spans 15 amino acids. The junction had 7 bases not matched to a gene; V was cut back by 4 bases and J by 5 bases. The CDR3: CASSRASGRRDEQYF. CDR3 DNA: TGCGCCAGCAGCCGAGCTAGCGGGAGGCGCGACGAGCAGTACTTC.

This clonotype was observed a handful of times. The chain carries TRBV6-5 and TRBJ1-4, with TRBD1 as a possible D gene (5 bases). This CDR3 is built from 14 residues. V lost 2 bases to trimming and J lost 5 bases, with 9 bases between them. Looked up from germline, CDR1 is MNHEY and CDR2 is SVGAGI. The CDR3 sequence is CASSYDSPNEKLFF. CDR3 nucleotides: TGTGCCAGCAGTTACGACAGCCCAAATGAAAAACTGTTTTTT.

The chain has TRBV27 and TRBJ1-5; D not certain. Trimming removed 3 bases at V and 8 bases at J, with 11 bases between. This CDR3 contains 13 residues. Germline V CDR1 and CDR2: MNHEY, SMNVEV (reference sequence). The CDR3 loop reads CASSFGGRKPQHF. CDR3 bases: TGTGCCAGCAGTTTCGGAGGGCGTAAGCCCCAGCATTTT.

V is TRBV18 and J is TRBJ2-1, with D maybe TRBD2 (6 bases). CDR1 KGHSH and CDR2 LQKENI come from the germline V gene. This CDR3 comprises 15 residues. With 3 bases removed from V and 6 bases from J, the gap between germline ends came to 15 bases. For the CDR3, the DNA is TGTGCCAGCTCACCGCCGTGGAGGGAGAGCAATGAGCAGTTCTTC. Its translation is CASSPPWRESNEQFF.

The CDR3 sequence: CASSQDRQRRTEAFF. DNA of the CDR3: TGTGCCAGCAGCCAAGATCGGCAGCGAAGGACTGAAGCTTTCTTT. The chain uses TRBV3-1 and TRBJ1-1; D not resolved. Germline CDR1 and CDR2: LGHDT and YNNKEL (reference sequence). The V end was cut by 0 bases, the J end by 5 bases, with 13 bases between. The length of the CDR3 is 15 residues.

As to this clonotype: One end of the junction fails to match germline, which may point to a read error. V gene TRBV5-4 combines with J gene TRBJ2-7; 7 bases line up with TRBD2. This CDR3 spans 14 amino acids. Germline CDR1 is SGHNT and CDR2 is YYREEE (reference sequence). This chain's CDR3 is CAGSLFGGGYEQYF. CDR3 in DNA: TGTGCCGGCAGCCTTTTTGGGGGGGGTTACGAGCAGTACTTC.

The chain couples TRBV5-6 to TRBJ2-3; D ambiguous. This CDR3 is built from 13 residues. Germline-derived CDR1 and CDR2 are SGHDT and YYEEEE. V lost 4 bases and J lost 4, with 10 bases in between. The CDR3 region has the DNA TGTGCCAGCAGCGGAATCAGATCAGATACGCAGTATTTT. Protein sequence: CASSGIRSDTQYF.

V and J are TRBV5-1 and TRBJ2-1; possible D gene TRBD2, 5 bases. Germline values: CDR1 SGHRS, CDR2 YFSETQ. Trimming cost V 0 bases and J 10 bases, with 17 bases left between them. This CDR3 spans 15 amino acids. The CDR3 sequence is CASSLVGGPNEEQFF. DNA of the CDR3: TGCGCCAGCAGCTTGGTGGGCGGGCCTAACGAGGAGCAGTTCTTC.

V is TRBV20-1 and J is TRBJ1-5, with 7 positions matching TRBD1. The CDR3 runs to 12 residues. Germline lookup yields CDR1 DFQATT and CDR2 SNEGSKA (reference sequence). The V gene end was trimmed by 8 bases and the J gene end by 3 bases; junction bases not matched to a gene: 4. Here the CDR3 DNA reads TGCAGTACAGGGGTACTCAATCAGCCCCAGCATTTT. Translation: CSTGVLNQPQHF.